The following is a T cell receptor (beta chain) sequence with its context. The antigen is not known. Recipients boosted at about 4 weeks or about 12 weeks are pooled. The sample comes from a study of T cell responses to AZD1222 COVID-19 vaccine. Study-level results: Epitopes outside B.1.351 and B.1.1.7 mutated regions reportedly drew nearly half of spike TCRs.

Germline V lookup: CDR1 SGHTA, CDR2 FQGNSA. The CDR3 runs to 15 residues. J gave up 4 bases and V 0 bases, and 4 bases lay outside the gene matches. The data were produced by immunoSEQ multiplex PCR, yet TCRdb's version contains in-frame clones alone and is incomplete. The sample has some 67,000 clones, around 82% seen once. Sequenced here: peripheral blood, sampled 28 days after the second AZD1222 dose. This chain connects TRBV7-2 to TRBJ2-7; 9 nucleotides align to TRBD2. The source is an adult who received the AZD1222 COVID-19 vaccine. The CDR3 spells CASSLAGTSLYEQYF. The CDR3 DNA reads as TGTGCCAGCAGCTTAGCCGGGACTAGCCTGTACGAGCAGTACTTC.